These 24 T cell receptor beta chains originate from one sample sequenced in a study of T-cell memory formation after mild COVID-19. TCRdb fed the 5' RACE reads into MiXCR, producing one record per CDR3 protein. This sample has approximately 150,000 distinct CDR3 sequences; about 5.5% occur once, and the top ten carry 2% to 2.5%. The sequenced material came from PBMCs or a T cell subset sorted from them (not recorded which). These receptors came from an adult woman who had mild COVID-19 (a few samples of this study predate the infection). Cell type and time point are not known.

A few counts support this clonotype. The DNA for the CDR3 is TGCAGTGCCCTCCCGGGACAGGGTGGTGAAAAACTGTTTTTT. It codes for CSALPGQGGEKLFF. The chain couples TRBV20-1 to TRBJ1-4; 9 nucleotides align to TRBD1. The V gene end was trimmed by 6 bases and the J gene end by 7 bases; junction bases not matched to a gene: 9. Germline V lookup: CDR1 DFQATT, CDR2 SNEGSKA (reference sequence). This CDR3 region has 14 residues.

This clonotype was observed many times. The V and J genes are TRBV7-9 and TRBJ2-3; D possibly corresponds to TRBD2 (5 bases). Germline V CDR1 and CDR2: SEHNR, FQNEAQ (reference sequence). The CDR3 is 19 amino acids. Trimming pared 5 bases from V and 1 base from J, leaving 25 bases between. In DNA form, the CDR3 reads TGTGCCAGCAGCGATGGAGGTGGTCCCCGACTTATTGGCACAGATACGCAGTATTTT. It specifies CASSDGGGPRLIGTDTQYF. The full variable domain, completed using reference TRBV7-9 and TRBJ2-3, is DTGVSQNPRHKITKRGQNVTFRCDPISEHNRLYWYRQTLGQGPEFLTYFQNEAQLEKSRLLSDRFSAERPKGSFSTLEIQRTEQGDSAMYLCASSDGGGPRLIGTDTQYFGPGTRLTVL.

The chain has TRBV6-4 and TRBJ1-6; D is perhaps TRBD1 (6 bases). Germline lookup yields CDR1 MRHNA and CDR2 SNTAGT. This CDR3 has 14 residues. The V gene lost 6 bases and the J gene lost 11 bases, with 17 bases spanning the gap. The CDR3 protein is CASSSNRAKTPLHF. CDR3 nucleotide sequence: TGTGCCAGCAGCAGTAACAGGGCGAAGACACCCCTCCACTTT.

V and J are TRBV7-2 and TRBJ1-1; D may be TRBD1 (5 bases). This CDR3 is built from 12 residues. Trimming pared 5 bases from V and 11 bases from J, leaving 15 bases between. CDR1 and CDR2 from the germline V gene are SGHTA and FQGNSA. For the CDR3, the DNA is TGTGCCAGCAGCACGAGGGGACGGTGGGCTTTCTTT. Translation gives CASSTRGRWAFF.

CDR3 bases: TGCAGCGGGGTGAAGCGGACCGGTGGCTATGAGCAGTTCTTC. Protein product: CSGVKRTGGYEQFF. The genes are TRBV29-1 and TRBJ2-1, with TRBD2 as a possible D gene (5 bases). Trimming shortened V by 7 bases and J by 8 bases, and 21 bases separated the two germline ends. The CDR3 has 14 residues. Per the germline V gene, CDR1 is SQVTM and CDR2 is ANQGSEA.

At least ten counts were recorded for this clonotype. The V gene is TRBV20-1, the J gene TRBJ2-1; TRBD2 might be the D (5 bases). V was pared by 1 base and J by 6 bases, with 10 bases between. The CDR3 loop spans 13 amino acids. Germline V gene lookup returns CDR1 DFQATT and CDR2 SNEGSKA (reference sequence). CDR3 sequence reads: CSARGLAFNEQFF. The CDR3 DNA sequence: TGCAGTGCTAGAGGTCTAGCCTTCAATGAGCAGTTCTTC.

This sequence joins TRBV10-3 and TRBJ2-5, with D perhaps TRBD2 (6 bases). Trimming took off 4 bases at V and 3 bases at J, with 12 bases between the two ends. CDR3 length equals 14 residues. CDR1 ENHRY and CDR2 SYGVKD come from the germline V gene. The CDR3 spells CAISGWDSKETQYF. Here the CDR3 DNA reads TGTGCCATCAGTGGCTGGGACTCCAAAGAGACCCAGTACTTC.

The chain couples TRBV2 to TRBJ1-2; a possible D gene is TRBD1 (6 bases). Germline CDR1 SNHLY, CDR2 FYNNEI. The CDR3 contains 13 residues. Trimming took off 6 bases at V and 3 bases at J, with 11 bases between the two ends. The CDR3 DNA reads TGTGCCAGCAGCCAACAGGGCCACTATGGCTACACCTTC. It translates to CASSQQGHYGYTF.

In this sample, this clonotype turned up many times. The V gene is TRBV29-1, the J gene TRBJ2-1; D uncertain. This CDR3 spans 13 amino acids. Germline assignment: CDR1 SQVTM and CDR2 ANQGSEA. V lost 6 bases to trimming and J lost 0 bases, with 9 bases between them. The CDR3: CSVHRSSYNEQFF. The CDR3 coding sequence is TGCAGCGTCCACAGAAGCTCCTACAATGAGCAGTTCTTC.

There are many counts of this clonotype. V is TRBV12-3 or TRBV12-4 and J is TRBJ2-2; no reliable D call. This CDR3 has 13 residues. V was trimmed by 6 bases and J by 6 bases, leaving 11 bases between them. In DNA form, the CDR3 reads TGTGCCAGCAGCTCTCTCAGTCCCGGGGAGCTGTTTTTT. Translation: CASSSLSPGELFF.

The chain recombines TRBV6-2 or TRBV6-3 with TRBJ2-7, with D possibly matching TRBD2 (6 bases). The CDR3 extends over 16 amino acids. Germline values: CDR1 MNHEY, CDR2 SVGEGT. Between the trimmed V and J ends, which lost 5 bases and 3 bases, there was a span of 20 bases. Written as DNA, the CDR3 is TGTGCCAGCAGTCTCCCATCCGGGACTTGGGGCTACGAGCAGTACTTC. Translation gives CASSLPSGTWGYEQYF.

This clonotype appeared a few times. The CDR3 nucleotides are TGCGCCAGCAGCTTGGCTGGTAGCGGCTCCCCGTCGGATGAGCAGTTCTTC. It specifies CASSLAGSGSPSDEQFF. The gene calls are TRBV5-1 and TRBJ2-1; D possibly corresponds to TRBD2 (6 bases). V was pared by 0 bases and J by 8 bases, with 21 bases between. In germline, CDR1 is SGHRS, CDR2 YFSETQ. The length of the CDR3 is 17 residues.

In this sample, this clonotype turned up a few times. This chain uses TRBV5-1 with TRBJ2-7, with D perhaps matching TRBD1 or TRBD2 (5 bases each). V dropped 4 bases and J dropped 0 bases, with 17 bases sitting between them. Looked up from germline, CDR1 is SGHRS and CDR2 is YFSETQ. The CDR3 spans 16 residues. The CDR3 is CASSESGTYSSYEQYF. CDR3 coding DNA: TGCGCCAGCAGCGAATCCGGGACCTACAGCTCCTACGAGCAGTACTTC.

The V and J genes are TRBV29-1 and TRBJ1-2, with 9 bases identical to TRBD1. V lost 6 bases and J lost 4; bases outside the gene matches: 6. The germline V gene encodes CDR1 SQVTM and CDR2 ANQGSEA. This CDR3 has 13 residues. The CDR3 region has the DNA TGCAGCGTCCGGACAGGGGCGACCTATGGCTACACCTTC. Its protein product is CSVRTGATYGYTF.

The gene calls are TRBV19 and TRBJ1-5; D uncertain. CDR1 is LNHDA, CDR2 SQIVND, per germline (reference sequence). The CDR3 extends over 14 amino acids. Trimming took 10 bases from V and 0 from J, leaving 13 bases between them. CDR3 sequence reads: CATSGSHSNQPQHF. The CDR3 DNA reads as TGTGCCACTTCGGGCAGCCATAGCAATCAGCCCCAGCATTTT.

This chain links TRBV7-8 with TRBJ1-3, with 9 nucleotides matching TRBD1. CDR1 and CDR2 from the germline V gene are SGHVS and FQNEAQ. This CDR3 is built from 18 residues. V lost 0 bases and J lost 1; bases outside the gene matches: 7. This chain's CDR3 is CASSLAPGQGVSGNTIYF. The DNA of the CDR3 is TGTGCCAGCAGCTTAGCGCCGGGACAGGGCGTTTCTGGAAACACCATATATTTT.

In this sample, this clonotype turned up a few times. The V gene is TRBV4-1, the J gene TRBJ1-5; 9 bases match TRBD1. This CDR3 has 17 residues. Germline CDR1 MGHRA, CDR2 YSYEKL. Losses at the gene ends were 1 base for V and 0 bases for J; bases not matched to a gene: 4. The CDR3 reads CASSQGDRVGSNQPQHF. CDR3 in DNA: TGCGCCAGCAGCCAAGGGGACAGGGTTGGTAGCAATCAGCCCCAGCATTTT.

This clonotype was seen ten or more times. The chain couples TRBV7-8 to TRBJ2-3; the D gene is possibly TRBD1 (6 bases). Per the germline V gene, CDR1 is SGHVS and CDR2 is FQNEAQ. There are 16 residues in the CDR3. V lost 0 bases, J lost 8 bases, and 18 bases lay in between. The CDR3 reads CASSLARSNTQGTQYF. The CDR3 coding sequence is TGTGCCAGCAGCTTAGCGCGGTCAAACACACAGGGTACGCAGTATTTT.

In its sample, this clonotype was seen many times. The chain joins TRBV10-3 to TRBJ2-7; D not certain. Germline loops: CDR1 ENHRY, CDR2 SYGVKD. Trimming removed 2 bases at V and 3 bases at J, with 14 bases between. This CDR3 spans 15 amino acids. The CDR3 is CAISEGQVLGYEQYF. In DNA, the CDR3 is TGTGCCATCAGTGAGGGTCAGGTACTTGGCTACGAGCAGTACTTC.

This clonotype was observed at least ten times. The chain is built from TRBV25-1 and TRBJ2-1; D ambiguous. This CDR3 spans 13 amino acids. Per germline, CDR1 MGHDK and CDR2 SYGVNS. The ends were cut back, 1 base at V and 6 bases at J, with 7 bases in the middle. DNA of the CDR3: TGTGCCAGCAGTGAATCGACCGGCAATGAGCAGTTCTTC. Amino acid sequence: CASSESTGNEQFF.

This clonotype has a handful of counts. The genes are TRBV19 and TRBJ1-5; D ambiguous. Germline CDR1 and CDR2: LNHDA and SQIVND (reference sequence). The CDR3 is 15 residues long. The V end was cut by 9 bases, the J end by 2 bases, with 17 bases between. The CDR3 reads CASRERVWGNQPQHF. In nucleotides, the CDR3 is TGTGCCAGCCGGGAACGGGTTTGGGGCAATCAGCCCCAGCATTTT.

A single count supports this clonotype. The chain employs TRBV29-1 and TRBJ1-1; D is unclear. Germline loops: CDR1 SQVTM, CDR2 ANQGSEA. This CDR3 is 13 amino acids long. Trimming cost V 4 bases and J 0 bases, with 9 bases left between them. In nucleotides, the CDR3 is TGCAGCGTTGTGGGCGGACTGAACACTGAAGCTTTCTTT. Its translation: CSVVGGLNTEAFF.

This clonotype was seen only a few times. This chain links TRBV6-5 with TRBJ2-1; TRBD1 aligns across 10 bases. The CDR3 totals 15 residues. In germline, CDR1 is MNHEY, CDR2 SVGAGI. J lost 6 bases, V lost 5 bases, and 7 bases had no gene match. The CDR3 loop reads CASSTDRGLSNEQFF. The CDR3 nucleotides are TGTGCCAGCAGTACAGACAGGGGGCTTTCCAATGAGCAGTTCTTC.

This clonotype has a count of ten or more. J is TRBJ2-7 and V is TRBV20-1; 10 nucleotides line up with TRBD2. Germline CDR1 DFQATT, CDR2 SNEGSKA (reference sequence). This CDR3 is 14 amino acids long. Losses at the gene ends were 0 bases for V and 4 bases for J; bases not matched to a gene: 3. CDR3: CSAREASGSYEQYF. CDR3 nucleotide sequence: TGCAGTGCTAGAGAGGCTAGCGGGAGTTACGAGCAGTACTTC.